Each of the 10 T cell receptor beta chains below was sequenced from the same sample in a study of T cell responses to AZD1222 COVID-19 vaccine. This table comes from immunoSEQ multiplex PCR, and its TCRdb copy is limited to in-frame clones, with some not included. The sample lists some 87,000 clones, 85% to 90% seen once, with 30% to 40% in the top ten. Sequences were derived from peripheral blood, sampled on day 0 of AZD1222 vaccination. These receptor sequences come from an adult in good health.

The CDR3 coding sequence is TGTGCCACCAGTGATTGTTTGGACCGTTGCTATTCTGGGGCCAACGTCCTGACTTTC. This encodes CATSDCLDRCYSGANVLTF. This chain uses TRBV24-1 with TRBJ2-6; D unresolved. The CDR3 loop spans 19 amino acids. The ends were cut back, 2 bases at V and 1 base at J, with 17 bases in the middle. CDR1 is KGHDR, CDR2 SFDVKD, per germline.

The chain recombines TRBV11-3 with TRBJ2-2; 10 bases fit TRBD1. V lost 8 bases to trimming and J lost 4 bases; unmatched junction nucleotides: 4. Germline V lookup: CDR1 SGHNT, CDR2 YENEEA. CDR3 length equals 14 residues. The CDR3 coding sequence is TGTGCCAGCGGGACAGGGGAGAGCACCGGGGAGCTGTTTTTT. Amino acid sequence: CASGTGESTGELFF.

The genes are TRBV11-1 and TRBJ2-5; D not certain. CDR1 is SGHAT and CDR2 is FQDESV in the germline V gene (reference sequence). With 1 base removed from V and 0 bases from J, the gap between germline ends came to 12 bases. This CDR3 contains 16 residues. The CDR3 reads CASSLGRWMDQETQYF. The CDR3 DNA reads as TGTGCCAGCAGCTTAGGTCGGTGGATGGACCAAGAGACCCAGTACTTC.

V usage is TRBV10-3 and J usage is TRBJ2-3; 13 bases line up with TRBD2. The CDR3 runs 18 residues. Germline V lookup: CDR1 ENHRY, CDR2 SYGVKD. The trim removed 0 bases at V and 5 bases at J, leaving 8 bases unmatched. CDR3 protein: CAISESLRTSGSGDTQYF. Here the CDR3 DNA reads TGTGCCATCAGTGAGTCGCTTAGGACTAGCGGGAGTGGAGATACGCAGTATTTT.

This chain links TRBV6-2 or TRBV6-3 with TRBJ2-5, with D possibly being TRBD1 or TRBD2 (5 bases each). This CDR3 has 14 amino acids. Germline-derived CDR1 and CDR2 are MNHEY and SVGEGT. V lost 5 bases to trimming and J lost 5 bases, with 15 bases between them. Written as DNA, the CDR3 is TGTGCCAGCAGTACAGGACTTGGGGTCGAGACCCAGTACTTC. It is translated as CASSTGLGVETQYF.

The genes are TRBV4-3 and TRBJ1-2; TRBD1 is a possible D gene (5 bases). In germline, CDR1 is LGHNA, CDR2 YSLEER. The CDR3 extends over 16 amino acids. Trimming pared 4 bases from V and 4 bases from J, leaving 19 bases between. CDR3 in DNA: TGCGCCAGCAGCCCCCGGATGACAGAGTTCACCTATGGCTACACCTTC. It specifies CASSPRMTEFTYGYTF.

V is TRBV6-6 and J is TRBJ2-7; a possible D gene is TRBD1 (5 bases). Trimming cost V 7 bases and J 2 bases, with 9 bases left between them. CDR1 MNHNY and CDR2 SVGAGI come from the germline V gene (reference sequence). CDR3 length: 12 residues. In nucleotides, the CDR3 is TGTGCCAGCAATCAGGGTACCTACGAGCAGTACTTC. This gives the protein CASNQGTYEQYF.

CDR3 sequence: CASSVGGTGIYEQYF. The CDR3 nucleotides read TGTGCCAGCAGCGTGGGGGGGACAGGGATCTACGAGCAGTACTTC. This sequence joins TRBV9 and TRBJ2-7; TRBD1 matches at 9 bases. The V segment lost 2 bases and the J segment 3 bases; nucleotides outside the gene matches: 6. The CDR3 runs 15 residues. In germline, CDR1 is SGDLS, CDR2 YYNGEE.

The gene calls are TRBV5-1 and TRBJ1-3, with no clear D. The V and J ends lost 5 bases and 3 bases respectively, with 12 bases between them. The CDR3 runs to 14 residues. The germline V gene encodes CDR1 SGHRS and CDR2 YFSETQ. As DNA, the CDR3 is TGCGCCAGCAGTAGGGATACGGGTGGAAACACCATATATTTT. It specifies CASSRDTGGNTIYF.

V is TRBV7-3 and J is TRBJ2-1, with 9 bases that match TRBD2. This CDR3 has 16 residues. Per germline, CDR1 SGHTA and CDR2 FQGTGA. V shed 1 base and J 7 bases; nucleotides not matched to a gene: 8. This chain's CDR3 is CASSLNAGGPKNEQFF. The CDR3 DNA reads TGTGCCAGCAGCTTAAATGCGGGAGGGCCTAAGAATGAGCAGTTCTTC.